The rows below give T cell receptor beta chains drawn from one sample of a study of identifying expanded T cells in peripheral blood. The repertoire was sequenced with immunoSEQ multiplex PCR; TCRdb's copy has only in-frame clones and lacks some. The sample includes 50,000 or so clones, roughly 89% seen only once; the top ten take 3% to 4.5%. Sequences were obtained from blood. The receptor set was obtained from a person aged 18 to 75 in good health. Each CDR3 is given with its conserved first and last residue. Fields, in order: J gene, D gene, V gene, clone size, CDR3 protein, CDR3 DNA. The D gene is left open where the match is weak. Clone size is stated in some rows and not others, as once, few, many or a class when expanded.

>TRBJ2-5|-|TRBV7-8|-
CASSTRFDFGETQYF
TGTGCCAGCAGCACTCGATTCGACTTTGGCGAGACCCAGTACTTC
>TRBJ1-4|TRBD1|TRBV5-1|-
CASSLRGRANEKLFF
TGCGCCAGCAGCTTGAGGGGGCGGGCTAATGAAAAACTGTTTTTT
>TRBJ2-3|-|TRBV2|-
CASSERLKSTDTQYF
TGTGCCAGCAGTGAAAGACTAAAGAGCACAGATACGCAGTATTTT
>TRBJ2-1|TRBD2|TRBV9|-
CASSVVLSGNIRVYNEQFF
TGTGCCAGCAGCGTAGTTCTTAGCGGGAATATAAGGGTTTACAATGAGCAGTTCTTC
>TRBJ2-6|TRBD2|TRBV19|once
CASKPGLAGSSGANVLTF
TGTGCCAGTAAACCGGGACTAGCGGGTTCCTCTGGGGCCAACGTCCTGACTTTC
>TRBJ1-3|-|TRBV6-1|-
CASSEWSSGNTIYF
TGTGCCAGCAGTGAGTGGTCCTCTGGAAACACCATATATTTT
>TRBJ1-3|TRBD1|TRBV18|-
CASSPRVLRTGTGNTIYF
TGTGCCAGCTCACCACGGGTGCTCCGGACAGGGACTGGAAACACCATATATTTT
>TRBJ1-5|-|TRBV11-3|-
CASSPRWSQHF
TGTGCCAGCAGCCCCCGTTGGTCCCAGCATTTT
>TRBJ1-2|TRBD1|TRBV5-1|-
CASRVRTGRNYGYTF
TGCGCCAGCAGGGTCCGGACAGGAAGGAACTATGGCTACACCTTC
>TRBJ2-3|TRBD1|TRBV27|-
CASSSTKIRDRGTDTQYF
TGTGCCAGCAGTTCAACAAAGATCCGGGACAGGGGCACAGATACGCAGTATTTT
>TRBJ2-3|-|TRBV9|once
CASSAGLPRTDTQYF
TGTGCCAGCAGCGCGGGACTCCCTCGGACAGATACGCAGTATTTT
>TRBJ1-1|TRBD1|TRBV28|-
CASSLTGANTEAFF
TGTGCCAGCAGTTTGACAGGGGCGAACACTGAAGCTTTCTTT
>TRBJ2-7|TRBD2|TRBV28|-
CASTRLAVSSYEQYF
TGTGCCAGCACCCGACTAGCGGTTTCTTCCTACGAGCAGTACTTC
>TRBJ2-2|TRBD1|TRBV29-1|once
CSGVTGGTGELFF
TGCAGCGGGGTGACAGGGGGCACCGGGGAGCTGTTTTTT
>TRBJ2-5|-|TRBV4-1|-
CASSQVLHPAETQYF
TGCGCCAGCAGCCAAGTTTTGCACCCTGCGGAGACCCAGTACTTC
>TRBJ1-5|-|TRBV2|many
CASGGTGPNQPQHF
TGTGCCAGCGGGGGGACCGGGCCCAATCAGCCCCAGCATTTT
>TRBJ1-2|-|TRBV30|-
CAWSVRDYGYTF
TGTGCCTGGAGTGTAAGGGACTATGGCTACACCTTC